The 15 T cell receptor beta chains presented below share a single source sample, sequenced in a study of blood T cell repertoires in COVID-19. Profiling relied on immunoSEQ multiplex PCR, and the TCRdb table lists in-frame clones only, not all of them. This table has about 180,000 clones, about 90% appearing once. Sequences were obtained from peripheral blood. The receptors were sampled from a man between 35 and 55 years old with active or convalescent COVID-19.

The V call is TRBV2, the J call TRBJ2-5; a possible D gene is TRBD2 (6 bases). V lost 6 bases, J lost 5 bases, and 16 bases lay in between. Germline values: CDR1 SNHLY, CDR2 FYNNEI. This CDR3 contains 14 residues. The CDR3 spells CASRTGSYRETQYF. Written as DNA, the CDR3 is TGTGCCAGCAGAACCGGGAGCTACCGGGAGACCCAGTACTTC. Looking up the rest from reference TRBV2 and TRBJ2-5 gives the full variable domain: EPEVTQTPSHQVTQMGQEVILRCVPISNHLYFYWYRQILGQKVEFLVSFYNNEISEKSEIFDDQFSVERPDGSNFTLKIRSTKLEDSAMYFCASRTGSYRETQYFGPGTRLLVL.

The chain joins TRBV7-3 to TRBJ2-7; 7 bases are a match to TRBD2. V was clipped by 1 base and J by 3 bases; unmatched bases: 9. The CDR3 contains 16 residues. The germline gives CDR1 SGHTA, CDR2 FQGTGA. The DNA of the CDR3 is TGTGCCAGCAGCTTAATGGGGGGGAGCACATACTACGAGCAGTACTTC. Protein sequence: CASSLMGGSTYYEQYF. The whole variable domain, remainder taken from reference TRBV7-3 and TRBJ2-7, is GAGVSQTPSNKVTEKGKYVELRCDPISGHTALYWYRQSLGQGPEFLIYFQGTGAADDSGLPNDRFFAVRPEGSVSTLKIQRTERGDSAVYLCASSLMGGSTYYEQYFGPGTRLTVT.

This clone was seen more than once but under ten times. The chain combines TRBV7-9 with TRBJ1-6; 8 bases fit TRBD1. Losses at the gene ends were 7 bases for V and 10 bases for J; bases not matched to a gene: 15. The CDR3 runs to 16 residues. The germline V gene encodes CDR1 SEHNR and CDR2 FQNEAQ (reference sequence). The CDR3 reads CASIPAGQGVGSPLHF. In nucleotides, the CDR3 is TGTGCCAGCATCCCTGCCGGACAGGGCGTCGGATCACCCCTCCACTTT.

V gene TRBV4-1 combines with J gene TRBJ1-3, with D possibly TRBD1 on 6 matching bases. V gave up 0 bases and J gave up 0 bases, with 12 bases separating them. Germline V gene lookup returns CDR1 MGHRA and CDR2 YSYEKL. The CDR3 has 17 amino acids. The DNA for the CDR3 is TGCGCCAGCAGCCAAGACCCGGGACATACCTCTGGAAACACCATATATTTT. This encodes CASSQDPGHTSGNTIYF.

The chain carries TRBV7-8 and TRBJ1-1; possible D gene TRBD1, 5 bases. Trimming left V 5 bases short and J 7 bases short, with 17 bases between. The CDR3 is 14 amino acids. Germline assignment: CDR1 SGHVS and CDR2 FQNEAQ. This CDR3 is CASSLSVQGSEAFF. The DNA for the CDR3 is TGTGCCAGCAGCCTTTCCGTCCAGGGTAGTGAAGCTTTCTTT.

This chain links TRBV11-2 with TRBJ2-7; maybe TRBD1 (6 bases). This CDR3 comprises 16 residues. In germline, CDR1 is SGHAT, CDR2 FQNNGV. Trimming cost V 5 bases and J 3 bases, with 20 bases left between them. DNA of the CDR3: TGTGCCAGCAGCGCCATACCCTGGACAGAACGCTACGAGCAGTACTTC. It encodes CASSAIPWTERYEQYF. Full variable domain (outside the CDR3, taken from reference TRBV11-2 and TRBJ2-7): EAGVAQSPRYKIIEKRQSVAFWCNPISGHATLYWYQQILGQGPKLLIQFQNNGVVDDSQLPKDRFSAERLKGVDSTLKIQPAKLEDSAVYLCASSAIPWTERYEQYFGPGTRLTVT.

The chain combines TRBV11-1 with TRBJ2-2, with a weak D call TRBD2 (6 bases). The CDR3 contains 16 residues. Germline assignment: CDR1 SGHAT and CDR2 FQDESV (reference sequence). V lost 1 base to trimming and J lost 5 bases, with 14 bases between them. CDR3 DNA: TGTGCCAGCAGCTTAGGTCGGGGGTTTCGGACCGGGGAGCTGTTTTTT. Translation gives CASSLGRGFRTGELFF.

The gene calls are TRBV30 and TRBJ1-5, with TRBD1 matching 8 bases. Unmatched junction bases numbered 1, after V lost 2 bases and J lost 1 base. The CDR3 consists of 14 residues. Germline values: CDR1 GTSNPN, CDR2 SVGIG (reference sequence). The CDR3: CAWSRQGSNQPQHF. The CDR3, as DNA: TGTGCCTGGAGTAGACAGGGGAGCAATCAGCCCCAGCATTTT.

The chain's CDR3 is CAWSTTGGAYSNQPQHF. CDR3 nucleotide sequence: TGTGCCTGGAGTACTACAGGGGGAGCCTATAGCAATCAGCCCCAGCATTTT. The chain is built from TRBV30 and TRBJ1-5; 8 bases fit TRBD1. Trimming took 2 bases from V and 0 from J; bases not matched to a gene: 9. This CDR3 has 17 residues. Germline-derived CDR1 and CDR2 are GTSNPN and SVGIG (reference sequence). The variable domain in full, with the rest retrieved from reference TRBV30 and TRBJ1-5, is SQTIHQWPATLVQPVGSPLSLECTVEGTSNPNLYWYRQAAGRGLQLLFYSVGIGQISSEVPQNLSASRPQDRQFILSSKKLLLSDSGFYLCAWSTTGGAYSNQPQHFGDGTRLSIL.

V gene TRBV19 combines with J gene TRBJ1-5, with 9 bases that match TRBD1. This CDR3 is built from 16 residues. The J segment lost 10 bases and the V segment lost 3 bases, leaving 13 bases of the junction unmatched. Germline CDR1 and CDR2: LNHDA and SQIVND (reference sequence). In DNA form, the CDR3 reads TGTGCCAGTAGTATCGCCACGGGACAGGGCGGACCTCCCCAGCATTTT. Protein: CASSIATGQGGPPQHF.

The chain links TRBV11-2 to TRBJ1-1; maybe TRBD1 (6 bases). Germline assignment: CDR1 SGHAT and CDR2 FQNNGV. Trimming took 2 bases from V and 1 from J, leaving 8 bases between them. The CDR3 covers 14 residues. CDR3 sequence: CASSLTTGNTEAFF. The CDR3 DNA reads as TGTGCCAGCAGCTTAACGACAGGGAACACTGAAGCTTTCTTT.

The chain employs TRBV4-1 and TRBJ2-7, with D maybe TRBD1 (5 bases). Germline CDR1 MGHRA, CDR2 YSYEKL. The V gene lost 3 bases and the J gene lost 3 bases, with 12 bases spanning the gap. This CDR3 spans 14 amino acids. As DNA, the CDR3 is TGCGCCAGCAGCCAGCCCAAGCAGGGCTACGAGCAGTACTTC. Its translation is CASSQPKQGYEQYF.

This chain connects TRBV4-1 to TRBJ2-1, with 12 nucleotides matching TRBD2. Germline V gene lookup returns CDR1 MGHRA and CDR2 YSYEKL. This CDR3 region has 17 residues. The trim removed 1 base at V and 2 bases at J, leaving 3 bases unmatched. CDR3 coding DNA: TGCGCCAGCAGCCAAGGGGCTAGCGGGGGGGCCTACAATGAGCAGTTCTTC. Translation gives CASSQGASGGAYNEQFF.

The chain combines TRBV4-2 with TRBJ2-1, with 16 bases aligning to TRBD2. The CDR3 runs 16 residues. Per germline, CDR1 LGHNA and CDR2 YNFKEQ. V lost 0 bases and J lost 12; bases outside the gene matches: 5. CDR3 residues: CASSQEGLAGGPGQFF. For the CDR3, the DNA is TGTGCCAGCAGCCAAGAGGGACTAGCGGGGGGGCCAGGGCAGTTCTTC.

The chain uses TRBV3-1 (or the pseudogene TRBV3-2) and TRBJ2-1, with 11 positions matching TRBD2. This CDR3 comprises 16 residues. Per the germline V gene, CDR1 is LGHDT and CDR2 is YNNKEL (reference sequence). The junction had 3 bases not matched to a gene; V was cut back by 4 bases and J by 1 base. CDR3 sequence: CASSRSGGGSYNEQFF. CDR3 in DNA: TGTGCCAGCAGCCGTAGCGGGGGGGGTTCCTACAATGAGCAGTTCTTC.